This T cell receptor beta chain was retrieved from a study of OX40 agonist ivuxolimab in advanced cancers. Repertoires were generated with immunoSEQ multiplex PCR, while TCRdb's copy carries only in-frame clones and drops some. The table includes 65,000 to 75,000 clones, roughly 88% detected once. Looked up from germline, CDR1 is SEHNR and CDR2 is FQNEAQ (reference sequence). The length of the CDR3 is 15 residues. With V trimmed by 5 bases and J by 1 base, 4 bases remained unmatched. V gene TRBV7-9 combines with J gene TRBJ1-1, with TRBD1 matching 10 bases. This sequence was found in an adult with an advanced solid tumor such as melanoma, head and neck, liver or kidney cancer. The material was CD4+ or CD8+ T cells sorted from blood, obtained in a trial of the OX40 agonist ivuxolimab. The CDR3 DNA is TGTGCCAGCAGCCCCGGGACAGGGGCGAACACTGAAGCTTTCTTT. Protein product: CASSPGTGANTEAFF.